This TCR beta chain was observed in a study of T cell responses to AZD1222 COVID-19 vaccine. General study results and limits: Following two doses of AZD1222, Spike-specific TCR breadth and depth rose. The study found vaccine-associated CD4 TCRs spanning spike, dominant at 160-218 and 743-854. Clonal diversity was possibly underestimated, and white British individuals and females predominated among donors. AZD1222 recipients seropositive at baseline numbered only 5 or 6.

This CDR3 is built from 14 residues. Trimming shortened V by 6 bases and J by 4 bases, and 12 bases separated the two germline ends. From germline, CDR1 is MGHDK and CDR2 SYGVNS. As regards this clone: Its target is not known.

Produced via immunoSEQ multiplex PCR; TCRdb's table is partial and in-frame only. This sample has over 110,000 clones, with under 95% found just once. The V and J genes are TRBV25-1 and TRBJ2-2, with D unclear. The sequence was obtained from an adult in good health. This specimen was peripheral blood, taken on day 0 of AZD1222 vaccination. The CDR3 reads CASSWAHSTGELFF. As DNA, the CDR3 is TGTGCCAGCAGCTGGGCCCACAGCACCGGGGAGCTGTTTTTT.